These 20 T cell receptor beta chains were all obtained from the same sample, sequenced in a study of cytomegalovirus exposure and HLA in healthy donors. Primers for the PCR totalled 60 Vbeta and 13 Jbeta. Here immunoSEQ multiplex PCR was the method, and the copy in TCRdb shows in-frame clones only, minus some. This table holds about 80,000 clones, around two thirds found once. The specimen was PBMCs. The receptor set was obtained from a woman in her fifties or sixties in good health and CMV-seropositive.

This clone came up once. This rearrangement joins TRBV5-1 to TRBJ2-7, with D possibly being TRBD1 (7 bases). The CDR3 loop spans 13 amino acids. V was clipped by 5 bases and J by 5 bases, with 14 bases between them. Germline V gene lookup returns CDR1 SGHRS and CDR2 YFSETQ. CDR3 DNA sequence: TGCGCCAGCAGGGAGGGGGCCGCCGACGAGCAGTACTTC. As protein: CASREGAADEQYF.

J is TRBJ2-6 and V is TRBV6-1; possibly TRBD2 for D (6 bases). Trimming cost V 1 base and J 0 bases, with 7 bases left between them. The CDR3 totals 16 residues. Germline lookup yields CDR1 MNHNS and CDR2 SASEGT. The CDR3 nucleotides are TGTGCCAGCAGTGAAGGGGAGGACTCTGGGGCCAACGTCCTGACTTTC. Translated, it gives CASSEGEDSGANVLTF.

This clone appeared a few times. The CDR3 loop is CASSPDSYYEQYV. CDR3 DNA: TGTGCCAGCTCACCAGACAGCTACTACGAGCAGTACGTC. The chain is built from TRBV18 and TRBJ2-7; TRBD1 might be the D (5 bases). The germline CDR1 and CDR2 sequences are KGHSH and LQKENI. The CDR3 consists of 13 residues. V shed 2 bases and J shed 3 bases, with 8 bases lying between them.

The rearrangement links TRBV6-4 to TRBJ2-3, with 7 bases lining up with TRBD1. J was trimmed by 0 bases and V by 8 bases; bases with no gene match: 8. The CDR3 has 15 amino acids. Germline assignment: CDR1 MRHNA and CDR2 SNTAGT. The chain's CDR3 is CASARGTASTDTQYF. In DNA form, the CDR3 reads TGTGCCAGCGCCAGGGGGACCGCTAGCACAGATACGCAGTATTTT.

This chain joins TRBV6-9 and TRBJ2-2, with D possibly TRBD1 on 6 matching bases. CDR1 and CDR2 from the germline V gene are MNHGY and SVAAGI. Trimming shortened V by 4 bases and J by 3 bases, and 21 bases separated the two germline ends. The CDR3 has 18 amino acids. For the CDR3, the DNA is TGTGCCAGCAGTTCCACCAACCCAGGGGCCCGATACACCGGGGAGCTGTTTTTT. It translates to CASSSTNPGARYTGELFF.

This chain uses TRBV27 with TRBJ2-5, with 7 bases aligning to TRBD1. The J call may not be correct, given that the DNA end is closer to TRBJ2-7. Germline V CDR1 and CDR2: MNHEY, SMNVEV (reference sequence). CDR3 length equals 16 residues. For the CDR3, the DNA is TGTGCCAGCAGTATACAATGGCAGGGGGATCTCGACGAGCAGTACTTC. It encodes CASSIQWQGDLDEQYF.

For the CDR3, the DNA is TGTGCCAGCAGCTTGGCTGTCGGGAACACCGGGGAGCTGTTTTTT. Protein product: CASSLAVGNTGELFF. The rearrangement links TRBV5-4 to TRBJ2-2; D gene unclear. This CDR3 comprises 15 residues. V was pared by 0 bases and J by 1 base, with 7 bases between. CDR1 is SGHNT, CDR2 YYREEE, per germline (reference sequence).

V usage is TRBV5-1 and J usage is TRBJ1-1; 10 bases match TRBD1. The CDR3 length is 15 residues. Trimming cost V 0 bases and J 2 bases; bases outside gene matches: 1. Germline CDR1 reads SGHRS; CDR2 reads YFSETQ. CDR3 loop: CASSLGDRGNTEAFF. CDR3 nucleotide sequence: TGCGCCAGCAGCTTGGGGGACAGGGGAAACACTGAAGCTTTCTTT.

With respect to this clone: A read error may produce the germline difference seen at one junction end. This CDR3 reads CSSSHAAENMGSAFF. The CDR3 DNA is TGTTCCAGCAGCCATGCGGCAGAGAATATGGGTAGTGCTTTCTTT. The chain employs TRBV7-9 and TRBJ1-1; D uncertain. CDR3 length: 15 residues. Germline V gives CDR1 SEHNR, CDR2 FQNEAQ (reference sequence). The full variable domain, its missing parts supplied by reference TRBV7-9 and TRBJ1-1, is DTGVSQNPRHKITKRGQNVTFRCDPISEHNRLYWYRQTLGQGPEFLTYFQNEAQLEKSRLLSDRFSAERPKGSFSTLEIQRTEQGDSAMYLCSSSHAAENMGSAFFGQGTRLTVV.

The chain recombines TRBV5-1 with TRBJ2-1, with 8 bases matching TRBD1. The germline V gene has CDR1 SGHRS and CDR2 YFSETQ. The CDR3 loop spans 14 amino acids. V was clipped by 4 bases and J by 8 bases; unmatched bases: 8. The CDR3 DNA follows: TGCGCCAGCAGCCACAATCAGGGGGCCCATGAGCAGTTCTTC. It specifies CASSHNQGAHEQFF.

The chain carries TRBV4-1 and TRBJ1-2; tentatively, D is TRBD1 (6 bases). V was trimmed by 3 bases and J by 5 bases, leaving 19 bases between them. Per the germline V gene, CDR1 is MGHRA and CDR2 is YSYEKL. CDR3 length: 16 residues. CDR3 amino acids: CASSHGPTQGSYGYTF. DNA of the CDR3: TGCGCCAGCAGCCACGGACCAACACAGGGATCGTATGGCTACACCTTC.

The chain employs TRBV2 and TRBJ2-1; TRBD1 is a possible D gene (5 bases). This CDR3 is 15 amino acids long. Per germline, CDR1 SNHLY and CDR2 FYNNEI. V lost 5 bases to trimming and J lost 8 bases, with 19 bases between them. CDR3 sequence reads: CASSKEAGPVYEQFF. The CDR3 DNA is TGTGCCAGCAGTAAAGAAGCAGGGCCGGTTTATGAGCAGTTCTTC.

The J gene is TRBJ1-4, the V gene TRBV19, with 9 bases fitting TRBD1. Trimming at V came to 9 bases and at J to 8 bases, leaving 7 bases not matched to a gene. Per germline, CDR1 LNHDA and CDR2 SQIVND (reference sequence). The CDR3 spans 13 residues. The CDR3 nucleotides read TGTGCCAGCTCACAGGGGGCAGAGGAAAAACTGTTTTTT. This encodes CASSQGAEEKLFF.

Concerning this clone itself: The junction departs from germline at one end; a sequencing error may be responsible. This chain uses TRBV10-3 with TRBJ1-1; perhaps TRBD1 as D (5 bases). The CDR3 runs 14 residues. Germline lookup yields CDR1 ENHRY and CDR2 SYGVKD. The CDR3 DNA reads TGTGCCAGCAGTTACTACAGGATGAACACTGAAGCTTTCTTT. Encoded protein: CASSYYRMNTEAFF.

The chain carries TRBV19 and TRBJ1-2, with 7 bases matching TRBD1. Per germline, CDR1 LNHDA and CDR2 SQIVND (reference sequence). V lost 7 bases and J lost 7; bases outside the gene matches: 15. The CDR3 contains 15 residues. This chain's CDR3 is CASKVRGQMYSGYTF. In DNA, the CDR3 is TGTGCCAGTAAGGTTAGGGGACAGATGTATTCTGGCTACACCTTC. Supplemented by reference TRBV19 and TRBJ1-2, the full variable domain reads DGGITQSPKYLFRKEGQNVTLSCEQNLNHDAMYWYRQDPGQGLRLIYYSQIVNDFQKGDIAEGYSVSREKKESFPLTVTSAQKNPTAFYLCASKVRGQMYSGYTFGSGTRLTVV.

This clone was picked up a small number of times. The V call is TRBV13, the J call TRBJ2-5; TRBD1 matches 8 bases. The DNA end lines up better with TRBJ2-7; the J call may be wrong. Germline V gene sequence: CDR1 PRHDT, CDR2 FYEKMQ (reference sequence). This CDR3 is 14 amino acids long. CDR3 nucleotide sequence: TGTGCCAGCAGCGCCCAAACAGGGGGCTACGAGCAGTACTTC. This sequence encodes CASSAQTGGYEQYF.

CDR3 amino acids: CASSLGTSRFTDTQYF. For the CDR3, the DNA is TGTGCCAGCAGCTTGGGTACGTCCCGGTTCACAGATACGCAGTATTTT. The chain is built from TRBV5-4 and TRBJ2-3; the D is unclear. Trimming took 0 bases from V and 2 from J, leaving 13 bases between them. Germline CDR1 and CDR2: SGHNT and YYREEE (reference sequence). This CDR3 has 16 residues.

As to this clone: An end of the junction does not agree with germline; a read error may underlie this. The chain links TRBV6-6 to TRBJ2-1; tentative D call: TRBD1 (6 bases). This CDR3 region has 16 residues. The germline V gene encodes CDR1 MNHNY and CDR2 SVGAGI (reference sequence). CDR3 DNA: TGTGCCAGCAGTTACCCGGGACAACTAACCTACAGTGAGCAGTTCTTC. It is translated as CASSYPGQLTYSEQFF.

This chain links TRBV29-1 with TRBJ1-1; D possibly corresponds to TRBD1 (6 bases). The ends were cut back, 4 bases at V and 7 bases at J, with 10 bases in the middle. This CDR3 comprises 11 residues. Germline loops: CDR1 SQVTM, CDR2 ANQGSEA. The CDR3 loop is CSVVGDIEAFF. CDR3 DNA: TGCAGCGTTGTGGGGGACATTGAAGCTTTCTTT.

This clone was seen more than once but under ten times. The CDR3 loop is CASNPTGTLKETQYF. CDR3 DNA sequence: TGTGCCAGCAATCCAACCGGGACACTCAAAGAGACCCAGTACTTC. J is TRBJ2-5 and V is TRBV7-9; the D gene is possibly TRBD1 (6 bases). The CDR3 is 15 amino acids. The V and J ends lost 7 bases and 3 bases respectively, with 18 bases between them. Germline CDR1 reads SEHNR; CDR2 reads FQNEAQ (reference sequence).